The source of this T cell receptor beta chain is a study of Japanese encephalitis immunity and Zika vaccine responses (dated by TCRdb to the early 2020s). Context from the whole study: The included participants were given three 5.0 ug doses of alum-adjuvanted ZPIV at weeks 0, 4 and 28. In addition, the TCR repertoires of a few flavivirus-naive individuals were analyzed at weeks 2, 6 and 52 after ZPIV vaccination began. The ZIKV peptides, 15-mers that overlapped by 11 residues, were chosen for containing NetMHCpan/NetMHCII-predicted epitopes with affinity below 50 nM. Stimulations used ZIKV structural-protein peptide pools split into flavivirus-conserved and non-conserved sets, or JEV or YFV peptides matching the pre-vaccination. Before ZPIV, about a dozen participants were given one dose of YFV vaccine (YF-VAX), while several participants were flavivirus-naive. Two to three months ahead of the first ZPIV dose, twelve participants were given JEV vaccine (IXIARO) as a two-dose regimen with the doses 28 days apart. The study tested whether CD4 T cell responses to the Zika vaccine were shaped by prior Japanese encephalitis virus (JEV) or yellow fever virus (YFV) vaccination. Over 5 representative participants per pre-vaccination group were picked for TCR sequencing, using samples from week 52 and from week 0, the point after pre-vaccination but before ZPIV.

Library method: 5' RACE. Before sequencing, TCRbeta libraries were pooled in proportion to the sorted cell numbers of each library. Total RNA was extracted from the sorted cells with RNAzol RT, and cDNA was synthesized using an oligo(dT) primer and a template-switching oligo. The TCRbeta V-CDR3-J region was PCR-amplified with Kapa HiFi using a SMARTer oligo primer and a TCRbeta constant-region primer. A second PCR added Illumina adaptors and sample-specific index barcodes, with HighPrep bead cleanup and Bioanalyzer confirmation of a roughly 650 bp band. Libraries were sequenced on an Illumina MiSeq with 2x151 bp paired-end reads. On the study's bioinformatics: Reads were demultiplexed with an in-house Java program, and MiXCR assigned TCRbeta annotations and counted clonotypes. To assess repertoire overlap, Morisita-Horn indices from the R package vegan were used, along with UPGMA clustering and Circos plots of recurring clonotypes. Shannon diversity and richness were normalized to the maximum possible value based on input cell numbers, so that values between 0 and 1 were obtained. CDR3beta sequences were aligned using MUSCLE, distances were calculated using SeqinR, and multidimensional scaling was plotted in R. The public reads were run again by TCRdb, first through fastp at Q25 and then through MiXCR, and only productive beta chains were kept. Entries that share a CDR3 protein sequence are merged under the most common genes and DNA. The V and J calls and clone size come from TCRdb's table, not from the authors' own analysis. This sample has roughly 430 distinct CDR3 sequences in its table, and 0.85% to 1.3% of those were observed once. The top ten clonotypes cover approximately 27% of the sample.

The CDR3 spans 12 residues, from the cysteine through the phenylalanine. The retained sequence is limited to the CDR3, 36 bases, with the frame set at the first base. A distance of 14 bases separates the germline ends of V and J, which lose 4 bases and 11 bases respectively. What the research found in general, with its limitations: Only a few individuals showed CD8 T cell responses to ZIKV peptide pools, and those responses were very low in magnitude. The samples grouped by participant and showed no similarity across individuals, which suggests that no public TCRs were detected. The individual peptides behind the cross-reactive responses were not identified because limits on sample size made peptide-pool deconvolution impossible. Only a subset of trial participants with three doses and adequate samples was analyzed, not the entire vaccinated cohort. Higher repertoire similarity across time-points and stimulations was observed in JEV-pre-vaccinated donors than in YFV-pre-vaccinated donors, indicating that more clonotypes were common to ZIKV and JEV stimulation. In JEV-pre-vaccinated donors, the repertoire richness of CD4 T cells responding to conserved ZIKV epitopes decreased significantly after ZPIV.

This clonotype counts as large (0.1 to 1%). It has no much larger one-base neighbor in the sample; base qualities were not kept. PBMCs were stained with CellTrace CFSE and grown for more than 5 days in RPMI containing around 8.7% human serum and peptide pools at around 1 ug/mL each. Unfixed proliferating CD4 T cells were sorted on a BD FACSAria as live CD56-CD19-CD16-CD3+CD4+ CFSE-low cells. Enrolled adults were healthy and were found to be seronegative for ZIKV, JEV, YFV, DENV and WNV by microneutralization screening. Samples were obtained from a phase 1, double-blinded, randomized, placebo-controlled trial of an alum-adjuvanted Zika purified-inactivated virus (ZPIV) vaccine. Peripheral blood mononuclear cells were isolated by standard procedure and were kept frozen in liquid nitrogen until use.

This receptor was obtained from an adult woman who received an inactivated Zika virus vaccine. Sequenced material: antigen-activated CD4+ T cells from blood, cultured, taken during a Zika inactivated vaccine study. The V gene is TRBV12-3 or TRBV12-4 and the J gene is TRBJ1-1, with no D gene named confidently. The DNA sequence follows: TGTGCCAGCAGTTGGTACAGTGACGAGGCTTTCTTT. Translation gives CASSWYSDEAFF.